One and the same sample provided the 14 T cell receptor beta chains below, sequenced in a study of cytomegalovirus exposure and HLA in healthy donors. The data were produced by immunoSEQ multiplex PCR, yet TCRdb's version contains in-frame clones alone and is incomplete. The repertoire consists of under 300,000 clones, with approximately 84% occurring once and the leading ten covering around 1.2%. Material: PBMCs. Receptors originate from a woman younger than 45 in good health and CMV-seropositive.

The chain employs TRBV9 and TRBJ2-3; tentative D call: TRBD2 (5 bases). The V and J ends lost 0 bases and 1 base respectively, with 9 bases between them. The CDR3 has 15 residues. Germline V gene sequence: CDR1 SGDLS, CDR2 YYNGEE. In DNA form, the CDR3 reads TGTGCCAGCAGCGTAGTTCCCGGGGGCACAGATACGCAGTATTTT. This gives the protein CASSVVPGGTDTQYF.

The rearrangement uses TRBV30 and TRBJ2-7, with D possibly TRBD1 on 6 matching bases. Looked up from germline, CDR1 is GTSNPN and CDR2 is SVGIG (reference sequence). Trimming pared 0 bases from V and 7 bases from J, leaving 16 bases between. The CDR3 is 14 amino acids. The CDR3 nucleotides read TGTGCCTGGAGTGTCGGATCAGGGGAATGGGAGCAGTACTTC. Translated: CAWSVGSGEWEQYF.

V and J are TRBV14 and TRBJ2-1; 8 bases map to TRBD2. The CDR3 is made up of 17 amino acids. The ends lost 4 bases at V and 8 bases at J; junction bases unmatched: 16. Germline loops: CDR1 SGHDN, CDR2 FVKESK. The CDR3 sequence is CASSPRGGLRELYEQFF. The CDR3 DNA reads as TGTGCCAGCAGCCCCCGGGGGGGTCTGCGGGAGTTATATGAGCAGTTCTTC.

The chain combines TRBV19 with TRBJ1-5, with D possibly being TRBD1 (6 bases). The CDR3 is made up of 17 amino acids. The germline V gene encodes CDR1 LNHDA and CDR2 SQIVND (reference sequence). The V end lost 4 bases, the J end lost 2 bases, and 18 bases lay between the germline ends. The CDR3 region is CASSTIAGRQGNQPQHF. CDR3 bases: TGTGCCAGTAGTACGATTGCAGGGAGACAGGGCAATCAGCCCCAGCATTTT.

The chain is built from TRBV28 and TRBJ2-7, with D uncertain. The CDR3 has 14 amino acids. Trimming removed 4 bases from V and 1 base from J, with 11 bases in between. In germline, CDR1 is MDHEN, CDR2 SYDVKM. CDR3 sequence (DNA): TGTGCCAGCAGTTCCTTTTCAGGTTCCTACGAGCAGTACTTC. Translating gives CASSSFSGSYEQYF.

This chain links TRBV7-6 with TRBJ2-3; 13 bases are shared with TRBD2. CDR1 SGHVS and CDR2 FNYEAQ come from the germline V gene. The CDR3 extends over 15 amino acids. V dropped 4 bases and J dropped 4; count of bases not matched to a gene: 2. This chain's CDR3 is CASSSGLAGADTQYF. The CDR3 DNA sequence: TGTGCCAGCAGCTCCGGACTAGCGGGAGCAGATACGCAGTATTTT.

CDR3 nucleotide sequence: TGTGCCAGCAGCTTAATAGCGGGAGCCCCCTACAATGAGCAGTTCTTC. It codes for CASSLIAGAPYNEQFF. The chain combines TRBV11-3 with TRBJ2-1; 9 bases fit TRBD2. The CDR3 runs 16 residues. Looked up from germline, CDR1 is SGHNT and CDR2 is YENEEA. With V trimmed by 2 bases and J by 2 bases, 4 bases remained unmatched. Variable domain in full (rest from reference TRBV11-3 and TRBJ2-1): EAGVVQSPRYKIIEKKQPVAFWCNPISGHNTLYWYLQNLGQGPELLIRYENEEAVDDSQLPKDRFSAERLKGVDSTLKIQPAELGDSAVYLCASSLIAGAPYNEQFFGPGTRLTVL.

The chain couples TRBV27 to TRBJ2-1, with a tentative D call TRBD2 (5 bases). From germline, CDR1 is MNHEY and CDR2 SMNVEV (reference sequence). The CDR3 spans 16 residues. V shed 1 base and J shed 0 bases, with 10 bases lying between them. This chain's CDR3 is CASSLLLGSSYNEQFF. In DNA form, the CDR3 reads TGTGCCAGCAGTTTATTATTGGGGAGCTCCTACAATGAGCAGTTCTTC.

The genes are TRBV5-1 and TRBJ2-7; TRBD1 aligns across 8 bases. There are 15 residues in the CDR3. V gave up 4 bases and J gave up 5 bases; unmatched junction bases: 11. Germline-derived CDR1 and CDR2 are SGHRS and YFSETQ. CDR3 in DNA: TGCGCCAGCAGCCCCGAGCAGGGGGCTATGAACGAGCAGTACTTC. This translates into CASSPEQGAMNEQYF. The whole variable domain, filled in from reference TRBV5-1 and TRBJ2-7, reads KAGVTQTPRYLIKTRGQQVTLSCSPISGHRSVSWYQQTPGQGLQFLFEYFSETQRNKGNFPGRFSGRQFSNSRSEMNVSTLELGDSALYLCASSPEQGAMNEQYFGPGTRLTVT.

The rearrangement joins TRBV29-1 to TRBJ2-1, with 11 bases fitting TRBD2. The CDR3 length is 20 residues. V shed 7 bases, J shed 4 bases, and the junction held 24 bases outside the gene matches. Germline values: CDR1 SQVTM, CDR2 ANQGSEA. The CDR3 region is CSEVKQGGIAGGPEYNEQFF. CDR3 DNA sequence: TGCAGCGAAGTAAAACAGGGCGGGATAGCGGGAGGGCCTGAATACAATGAGCAGTTCTTC.

The chain links TRBV10-2 to TRBJ2-7, with 14 nucleotides matching TRBD2. The junction had 8 bases not matched to a gene; V was cut back by 0 bases and J by 4 bases. CDR1 WSHSY and CDR2 SAAADI come from the germline V gene. The CDR3 has 18 amino acids. CDR3 sequence reads: CASSESTSGRGISYEQYF. Written as DNA, the CDR3 is TGCGCCAGCAGTGAGTCGACTAGCGGGAGGGGAATCTCATACGAGCAGTACTTC.

V gene TRBV7-2 combines with J gene TRBJ2-1; 7 nucleotides agree with TRBD2. CDR3 length equals 15 residues. After removal of 1 base from V and 5 bases from J, the junction contained 5 bases not matched to a gene. Per germline, CDR1 SGHTA and CDR2 FQGNSA. The CDR3 coding sequence is TGTGCCAGCAGCTTAGTTGGGACTACCAACAATGAGCAGTTCTTC. The encoded protein is CASSLVGTTNNEQFF.

The chain combines TRBV2 with TRBJ1-5; weak D call: TRBD1 (5 bases). Germline CDR1 SNHLY, CDR2 FYNNEI. The CDR3 has 14 amino acids. The V end was cut by 2 bases, the J end by 7 bases, with 12 bases between. In DNA, the CDR3 is TGTGCCAGCAGTGAACAGGGTTTGGGCCAGCCCCAGCATTTT. This sequence encodes CASSEQGLGQPQHF.

This chain connects TRBV14 to TRBJ2-5; the match to TRBD1 covers 8 bases. Trimming at V came to 4 bases and at J to 4 bases, leaving 8 bases not matched to a gene. Germline values: CDR1 SGHDN, CDR2 FVKESK. This CDR3 is 15 amino acids long. CDR3 nucleotide sequence: TGTGCCAGCAGCCCAAGAACAGGGGGTCGAGAGACCCAGTACTTC. It translates to CASSPRTGGRETQYF. The entire variable domain, with the rest obtained from reference TRBV14 and TRBJ2-5, is as follows: EAGVTQFPSHSVIEKGQTVTLRCDPISGHDNLYWYRRVMGKEIKFLLHFVKESKQDESGMPNNRFLAERTGGTYSTLKVQPAELEDSGVYFCASSPRTGGRETQYFGPGTRLLVL.